The source of this T cell receptor beta chain is a study of CD8 T cells in Susac syndrome. Germline V gene lookup returns CDR1 SGHTA and CDR2 FQGNSA. The length of the CDR3 is 14 residues. Of note for this clonotype: One junction end disagrees with the germline gene, perhaps due to a read error.

Healthy donors served as age- and sex-matched controls. After extraction with the RNeasy kit, roughly 0.5 to 1 ug of the RNA was reverse transcribed using random hexamers. immunoSEQ multiplex PCR amplified TCR beta CDR3 across 54 Vbeta, 13 Jbeta. TCRdb recomputed calls from the immunoSEQ multiplex PCR reads with MiXCR, one row per CDR3 protein. This table has some 120,000 distinct CDR3 sequences, about nine tenths appearing once. Sequenced sample: CD4+ T cells from PBMCs. The chain is built from TRBV7-2 and TRBJ2-7; 8 bases are a match to TRBD1. The source of this sequence is a human donor in good health. Here the CDR3 reads CASSLDRGSHEEYF. For the CDR3, the DNA is TGTGCCAGCAGCTTAGACAGGGGGTCTCACGAGGAGTACTTC.